This passage covers 10 T cell receptor beta chains from one sample sequenced in a study of graft-versus-host responses after intestinal transplantation. Profiling relied on immunoSEQ multiplex PCR, and the TCRdb table lists in-frame clones only, not all of them. The repertoire holds 30,000 to 45,000 clones, with nearly 95% as singletons. The antigens these receptors bind are not known. Material: unstimulated CD8+ T cells sorted from spleen or lymph node cells, obtained before transplant. These receptors originate from a human donor who was the organ donor for an intestinal transplant.

The chain uses TRBV4-1 and TRBJ2-2; 8 bases match TRBD2. V lost 2 bases, J lost 1 base, and 0 bases stayed unmatched. CDR3 size: 15 residues. Germline V lookup: CDR1 MGHRA, CDR2 YSYEKL. CDR3 protein: CASSQSGRNTGELFF. DNA for the CDR3: TGCGCCAGCAGCCAAAGCGGGAGGAACACCGGGGAGCTGTTTTTT.

The gene calls are TRBV27 and TRBJ1-1; D remains unclear. Germline values: CDR1 MNHEY, CDR2 SMNVEV (reference sequence). The V end lost 3 bases, the J end lost 5 bases, and 10 bases lay between the germline ends. CDR3 size: 13 residues. CDR3 in amino acids: CASSFGRWTEAFF. The CDR3 region has the DNA TGTGCCAGCAGTTTTGGTAGGTGGACTGAAGCTTTCTTT.

The chain has TRBV9 and TRBJ1-2; TRBD1 matches at 7 bases. Trimming cost V 3 bases and J 7 bases; bases outside gene matches: 0. The CDR3 is made up of 11 amino acids. CDR1 is SGDLS, CDR2 YYNGEE, per germline. This CDR3 reads CASSDRGGYTF. CDR3 bases: TGTGCCAGCAGCGACAGGGGTGGCTACACCTTC.

Only one count was recorded for this clone. The rearrangement joins TRBV4-3 to TRBJ1-2, with D possibly matching TRBD1 (6 bases). CDR1 is LGHNA and CDR2 is YSLEER in the germline V gene. The CDR3 totals 15 residues. The ends were cut back, 2 bases at V and 6 bases at J, with 16 bases in the middle. The CDR3 sequence: CASSQRGAGEHGYTF. CDR3 sequence (DNA): TGCGCCAGCAGCCAAAGAGGGGCAGGGGAACATGGCTACACCTTC.

The chain couples TRBV5-1 to TRBJ2-7; 14 nucleotides line up with TRBD2. From germline, CDR1 is SGHRS and CDR2 YFSETQ. J gave up 3 bases and V 6 bases, and 2 bases lay outside the gene matches. This CDR3 comprises 14 residues. The CDR3 here is CASTGTSGSYEQYF. CDR3 bases: TGCGCCAGCACCGGGACTAGCGGGAGCTACGAGCAGTACTTC.

The genes are TRBV2 and TRBJ1-1; TRBD1 might be the D (5 bases). CDR3 length: 14 residues. Deletions cut 9 bases from V and 2 bases from J, with 16 bases between. Looked up from germline, CDR1 is SNHLY and CDR2 is FYNNEI. The DNA of the CDR3 is TGTGCCAGAAGGGGTTCAGTCGACAACACTGAAGCTTTCTTT. This codes for CARRGSVDNTEAFF.

The CDR3 region has the DNA TGTGCCAGCAGCTCCGCTACCCTAGCGGGAGGGGAGCAGTTCTTC. Encoded protein: CASSSATLAGGEQFF. The V call is TRBV5-4, the J call TRBJ2-1, with 12 bases aligning to TRBD2. Trimming at V came to 3 bases and at J to 10 bases, leaving 8 bases not matched to a gene. CDR3 length: 15 residues. Germline assignment: CDR1 SGHNT and CDR2 YYREEE (reference sequence).

The chain combines TRBV28 with TRBJ1-5, with D possibly TRBD1 on 5 matching bases. With 5 bases removed from V and 1 base from J, the gap between germline ends came to 15 bases. This CDR3 region has 16 residues. CDR1 MDHEN and CDR2 SYDVKM come from the germline V gene. CDR3 amino acids: CASSPGAPGSNQPQHF. Written as DNA, the CDR3 is TGTGCCAGCAGTCCCGGGGCCCCTGGGAGCAATCAGCCCCAGCATTTT.

The rearrangement links TRBV7-9 to TRBJ2-5; 9 nucleotides agree with TRBD2. Losses at the gene ends were 1 base for V and 5 bases for J; bases not matched to a gene: 11. Germline V gene lookup returns CDR1 SEHNR and CDR2 FQNEAQ (reference sequence). The CDR3 runs to 17 residues. DNA for the CDR3: TGTGCCAGCAGCTTAGAGTTTAGCGGGAGCTATAGGGAGACCCAGTACTTC. The encoded protein is CASSLEFSGSYRETQYF.

J is TRBJ2-7 and V is TRBV6-1; TRBD2 might be the D (6 bases). The CDR3 runs to 15 residues. V lost 7 bases, J lost 3 bases, and 19 bases lay in between. Germline V gene sequence: CDR1 MNHNS, CDR2 SASEGT. DNA of the CDR3: TGTGCCAGCATCCTGCCGGGACTCAGCGGCTACGAGCAGTACTTC. This encodes CASILPGLSGYEQYF.